These 31 T cell receptor beta chains were all obtained from the same sample, sequenced in a study of cytomegalovirus exposure and HLA in healthy donors. PCR primers comprised 60 Vbeta and 13 Jbeta primers. Libraries were prepared by immunoSEQ multiplex PCR; TCRdb keeps only in-frame clonotypes and omits some of them. The table lists 130,000 or so clones, approximately 87% of them singletons, with about 5% in the top ten. Sequenced input: PBMCs. The receptors stem from a woman in her 30s in good health and CMV-seronegative.

The genes are TRBV28 and TRBJ1-2, with 11 bases fitting TRBD1. V was clipped by 6 bases and J by 8 bases; unmatched bases: 8. Germline V gene sequence: CDR1 MDHEN, CDR2 SYDVKM. The CDR3 length is 14 residues. The DNA of the CDR3 is TGTGCCAGCAGGATACCCGGGACAGGGGGAGGCTACACCTTC. Protein: CASRIPGTGGGYTF.

This clone occurred once. The V call is TRBV29-1, the J call TRBJ2-5, with 7 bases that match TRBD2. There are 12 residues in the CDR3. Germline loops: CDR1 SQVTM, CDR2 ANQGSEA. Germline trimming cut 6 bases from V and 11 bases from J; bases unmatched to any gene: 12. CDR3 residues: CSVLGGRGEQYF. The DNA for the CDR3 is TGCAGCGTCTTAGGTGGGAGGGGAGAGCAGTACTTC.

The chain combines TRBV11-2 with TRBJ2-7, with TRBD2 matching over 10 bases. Trimming removed 5 bases from V and 2 bases from J; junction bases left unmatched: 15. This CDR3 spans 18 amino acids. From germline, CDR1 is SGHAT and CDR2 FQNNGV. CDR3 amino acids: CASSLLTYGTSEAYEQYF. CDR3 DNA sequence: TGTGCCAGCAGCCTCCTGACCTACGGGACTAGCGAAGCCTACGAGCAGTACTTC.

V and J are TRBV30 and TRBJ1-1, with D perhaps matching TRBD1 (5 bases). In germline, CDR1 is GTSNPN, CDR2 SVGIG (reference sequence). The V end lost 0 bases, the J end lost 2 bases, and 10 bases lay between the germline ends. This CDR3 is built from 14 residues. This CDR3 is CAWSVGGVNTEAFF. The CDR3 bases are TGTGCCTGGAGTGTGGGAGGGGTCAACACTGAAGCTTTCTTT.

The CDR3 spells CASRLLAGRNEQFF. For the CDR3, the DNA is TGTGCCAGCAGATTACTAGCGGGGCGGAATGAGCAGTTCTTC. The rearrangement joins TRBV7-9 to TRBJ2-1, with 10 bases aligning to TRBD2. There are 14 residues in the CDR3. V trimming: 6 bases; J trimming: 7 bases; junction bases outside the gene matches: 6. Per the germline V gene, CDR1 is SEHNR and CDR2 is FQNEAQ (reference sequence).

The chain couples TRBV7-6 to TRBJ2-1, with 7 bases aligning to TRBD2. The CDR3 length is 13 residues. Trimming at V came to 5 bases and at J to 7 bases, leaving 5 bases not matched to a gene. Germline CDR1 and CDR2: SGHVS and FNYEAQ. The CDR3 DNA reads TGTGCCAGCAGCGTGACTAGCAGGAATGAGCAGTTCTTC. Protein sequence: CASSVTSRNEQFF.

The chain employs TRBV18 and TRBJ1-4, with 7 bases aligning to TRBD1. From germline, CDR1 is KGHSH and CDR2 LQKENI. V was pared by 3 bases and J by 5 bases, with 3 bases of the junction left unmatched. The CDR3 covers 14 residues. Here the CDR3 reads CASSPTGRNEKLFF. The DNA for the CDR3 is TGTGCCAGCTCACCGACAGGGCGCAATGAAAAACTGTTTTTT. Drawing the rest from reference TRBV18 and TRBJ1-4, the complete variable domain is NAGVMQNPRHLVRRRGQEARLRCSPMKGHSHVYWYRQLPEEGLKFMVYLQKENIIDESGMPKERFSAEFPKEGPSILRIQQVVRGDSAAYFCASSPTGRNEKLFFGSGTQLSVL.

This chain joins TRBV9 and TRBJ2-3, with TRBD2 identical over 10 bases. The V gene's germline CDR1 is SGDLS and CDR2 YYNGEE. The CDR3 has 15 residues. V gave up 3 bases and J gave up 4 bases; unmatched junction bases: 5. CDR3 coding DNA: TGTGCCAGCAGCGCTAGCGGGAGAGTTTCAGATACGCAGTATTTT. As protein: CASSASGRVSDTQYF.

This chain connects TRBV20-1 to TRBJ2-1, with D possibly TRBD1 on 5 matching bases. Per the germline V gene, CDR1 is DFQATT and CDR2 is SNEGSKA (reference sequence). CDR3 length: 11 residues. Trimming took 6 bases from V and 7 from J, leaving 10 bases between them. The CDR3, as DNA: TGCAGTGCAAGACAGAAGAATGAGCAGTTCTTC. This translates into CSARQKNEQFF.

The chain combines TRBV19 with TRBJ2-1; 9 nucleotides align to TRBD1. Germline V gene sequence: CDR1 LNHDA, CDR2 SQIVND (reference sequence). J lost 7 bases, V lost 3 bases, and 4 bases had no gene match. The CDR3 is made up of 14 amino acids. For the CDR3, the DNA is TGTGCCAGTAGTATGGGACAGGGTGGGAATGAGCAGTTCTTC. Translating it yields CASSMGQGGNEQFF.

The chain combines TRBV5-1 with TRBJ2-1; 12 nucleotides line up with TRBD2. The J segment lost 8 bases and the V segment lost 4 bases, leaving 7 bases of the junction unmatched. CDR1 and CDR2 from the germline V gene are SGHRS and YFSETQ. The CDR3 is 15 amino acids. Written as DNA, the CDR3 is TGCGCCAGCAGCGTTCTAGCGGGAGGGCGGGATGAGCAGTTCTTC. It specifies CASSVLAGGRDEQFF. Supplemented by reference TRBV5-1 and TRBJ2-1, the full variable domain reads KAGVTQTPRYLIKTRGQQVTLSCSPISGHRSVSWYQQTPGQGLQFLFEYFSETQRNKGNFPGRFSGRQFSNSRSEMNVSTLELGDSALYLCASSVLAGGRDEQFFGPGTRLTVL.

The V gene is TRBV7-2, the J gene TRBJ2-1; TRBD2 agrees at 11 bases. The V segment lost 3 bases and the J segment 3 bases; nucleotides outside the gene matches: 7. Germline V gene sequence: CDR1 SGHTA, CDR2 FQGNSA. This CDR3 is 17 amino acids long. CDR3 amino acids: CASSFTSGSRFYNEQFF. The CDR3 nucleotides read TGTGCCAGCAGCTTTACTAGCGGGAGTCGCTTCTACAATGAGCAGTTCTTC. Combining the CDR3 with reference TRBV7-2 and TRBJ2-1 gives the whole variable domain GAGVSQSPSNKVTEKGKDVELRCDPISGHTALYWYRQSLGQGLEFLIYFQGNSAPDKSGLPSDRFSAERTGGSVSTLTIQRTQQEDSAVYLCASSFTSGSRFYNEQFFGPGTRLTVL.

The chain carries TRBV4-3 and TRBJ2-1, with D perhaps TRBD2 (5 bases). Germline lookup yields CDR1 LGHNA and CDR2 YSLEER. The V and J ends lost 0 bases and 0 bases respectively, with 15 bases between them. CDR3 length equals 18 residues. The CDR3 is CASSQEAAEFASYNEQFF. CDR3 sequence (DNA): TGCGCCAGCAGCCAAGAGGCAGCGGAGTTTGCCTCCTACAATGAGCAGTTCTTC.

The chain recombines TRBV19 with TRBJ2-7, with 8 bases lining up with TRBD1. After removal of 1 base from V and 2 bases from J, the junction contained 4 bases not matched to a gene. Germline CDR1 reads LNHDA; CDR2 reads SQIVND (reference sequence). The CDR3 extends over 15 amino acids. The DNA of the CDR3 is TGTGCCAGTAGTATAGCAGGACAGGGTCCCTACGAGCAGTACTTC. The encoded protein is CASSIAGQGPYEQYF.

As concerns this clone: At one boundary the junction diverges from the germline segment, which might be a read error. The rearrangement joins TRBV20-1 to TRBJ1-2; no clear D gene. The CDR3 has 11 residues. Germline V gene sequence: CDR1 DFQATT, CDR2 SNEGSKA (reference sequence). For the CDR3, the DNA is TGCAGTGCTCGAAATAACTATGGCTACCCCTTC. This codes for CSARNNYGYPF.

This chain links TRBV25-1 with TRBJ2-5; 7 bases align to TRBD1. The DNA matches TRBJ2-7 better at its end, which makes the J call doubtful. The length of the CDR3 is 14 residues. Germline V gene lookup returns CDR1 MGHDK and CDR2 SYGVNS. CDR3 bases: TGTGCCAGCAGTAAACAGGGGAACGTAGACGAGCAGTACTTC. Amino acids: CASSKQGNVDEQYF.

This chain links TRBV18 with TRBJ2-2; 8 positions agree with TRBD1. The CDR3 sequence is 16 residues long. With V trimmed by 4 bases and J by 2 bases, 6 bases remained unmatched. In germline, CDR1 is KGHSH, CDR2 LQKENI. CDR3 amino acids: CASSLRQGSNTGELFF. The CDR3 DNA reads TGTGCCAGCTCACTCAGACAGGGGAGTAACACCGGGGAGCTGTTTTTT.

This clone showed up just once. The J gene is TRBJ2-7, the V gene TRBV28; 12 bases are shared with TRBD2. Germline lookup yields CDR1 MDHEN and CDR2 SYDVKM. V lost 5 bases to trimming and J lost 5 bases; unmatched junction nucleotides: 10. The CDR3 is made up of 16 amino acids. The CDR3 sequence: CASSARVRLAGDEQYF. DNA of the CDR3: TGTGCCAGCAGTGCCCGGGTTAGACTAGCGGGAGACGAGCAGTACTTC.

V and J are TRBV4-2 and TRBJ2-1; TRBD2 is a possible D gene (6 bases). The CDR3 has 17 residues. Trimming took off 4 bases at V and 7 bases at J, with 23 bases between the two ends. Germline V gene sequence: CDR1 LGHNA, CDR2 YNFKEQ. CDR3 amino acids: CASSPFAGPKGRNEQFF. CDR3 sequence (DNA): TGTGCCAGCAGCCCATTTGCGGGGCCTAAAGGGAGGAATGAGCAGTTCTTC.

This chain joins TRBV5-8 and TRBJ1-6; no clear D. Germline values: CDR1 SGHTS, CDR2 YDEGEE. This CDR3 contains 12 residues. Trimming left V 0 bases short and J 8 bases short, with 3 bases between. The CDR3, as DNA: TGTGCCAGCAGCTTGGCGGATTCACCCCTCCACTTT. It yields the protein CASSLADSPLHF.

The chain has TRBV29-1 and TRBJ2-1; TRBD2 agrees at 8 bases. The CDR3 runs to 16 residues. Losses at the gene ends were 3 bases for V and 8 bases for J; bases not matched to a gene: 15. Germline-derived CDR1 and CDR2 are SQVTM and ANQGSEA. CDR3 residues: CSVDGISGSGSDEQFF. The CDR3 coding sequence is TGCAGCGTTGATGGGATCAGCGGGAGTGGTTCGGATGAGCAGTTCTTC.

The chain joins TRBV10-3 to TRBJ2-7; 11 bases are a match to TRBD2. The ends lost 0 bases at V and 3 bases at J; junction bases unmatched: 1. The CDR3 sequence is 15 residues long. Per the germline V gene, CDR1 is ENHRY and CDR2 is SYGVKD. CDR3 in amino acids: CAISESLAGGYEQYF. CDR3 DNA sequence: TGTGCCATCAGTGAGTCCCTAGCGGGGGGCTACGAGCAGTACTTC.

The table lists this clone with a few counts. The chain couples TRBV6-5 to TRBJ1-3; maybe TRBD1 (5 bases). V gave up 0 bases and J gave up 8 bases, with 11 bases separating them. The CDR3 has 14 amino acids. Germline V gene data show CDR1 as MNHEY and CDR2 as SVGAGI. Here the CDR3 DNA reads TGTGCCAGCAGTTACTCACGGGGGACCCACACCATATATTTT. Its translation: CASSYSRGTHTIYF.

The J gene is TRBJ2-1, the V gene TRBV7-2; 13 nucleotides match TRBD2. The CDR3 spans 17 residues. V shed 9 bases and J 7 bases; nucleotides not matched to a gene: 15. Germline V gives CDR1 SGHTA, CDR2 FQGNSA. The CDR3 nucleotides read TGTGCCAGTACTCAGAATCTAGGGACTAGCGGGGCAAATGAGCAGTTCTTC. Protein sequence: CASTQNLGTSGANEQFF.

The gene calls are TRBV9 and TRBJ2-1; D might be TRBD2 (7 bases). Between the trimmed V and J ends, which lost 0 bases and 6 bases, there was a span of 16 bases. Looked up from germline, CDR1 is SGDLS and CDR2 is YYNGEE. The CDR3 consists of 16 residues. The CDR3 region is CASSVGWGGAGNEQFF. CDR3 sequence (DNA): TGTGCCAGCAGCGTAGGTTGGGGGGGGGCCGGCAATGAGCAGTTCTTC.

The J gene is TRBJ1-5, the V gene TRBV9; 8 positions agree with TRBD1. J was trimmed by 0 bases and V by 6 bases; bases with no gene match: 2. CDR1 and CDR2 from the germline V gene are SGDLS and YYNGEE. The CDR3 is made up of 14 amino acids. CDR3 amino acids: CASTGQGSNQPQHF. The DNA of the CDR3 is TGTGCCAGCACCGGACAGGGTAGCAATCAGCCCCAGCATTTT.

The rearrangement joins TRBV4-2 to TRBJ1-1; the match to TRBD1 covers 7 bases. CDR3 length: 13 amino acids. Trimming removed 4 bases from V and 4 bases from J; junction bases left unmatched: 3. CDR1 and CDR2 from the germline V gene are LGHNA and YNFKEQ. This CDR3 is CASSPGGVTEAFF. CDR3 nucleotides: TGTGCCAGCAGCCCAGGGGGTGTCACTGAAGCTTTCTTT.

The gene calls are TRBV27 and TRBJ1-2; the match to TRBD1 covers 9 bases. CDR1 is MNHEY and CDR2 is SMNVEV in the germline V gene (reference sequence). J lost 8 bases, V lost 1 base, and 5 bases had no gene match. CDR3 size: 14 residues. The CDR3 is CASSLWGQGGGYTF. DNA for the CDR3: TGTGCCAGCAGTTTATGGGGACAGGGCGGGGGCTACACCTTC.

The chain recombines TRBV11-3 with TRBJ2-3, with 10 bases aligning to TRBD2. CDR1 is SGHNT and CDR2 is YENEEA in the germline V gene. This CDR3 is 16 amino acids long. With 0 bases clipped from V and 6 bases from J, the junction kept 6 bases outside the gene matches. The CDR3 reads CASSLDAAGGPDTQYF. CDR3 in DNA: TGTGCCAGCAGCTTAGATGCAGCGGGGGGGCCGGATACGCAGTATTTT.

The V and J genes are TRBV28 and TRBJ2-7; 11 bases fit TRBD2. The length of the CDR3 is 15 residues. V gave up 7 bases and J gave up 4 bases; unmatched junction bases: 9. In germline, CDR1 is MDHEN, CDR2 SYDVKM. The CDR3 DNA is TGTGCCAGCACCCCTCGGGGACTAGCGGATTACGAGCAGTACTTC. This encodes CASTPRGLADYEQYF. Using reference TRBV28 and TRBJ2-7 for the parts outside the CDR3, the full variable domain is DVKVTQSSRYLVKRTGEKVFLECVQDMDHENMFWYRQDPGLGLRLIYFSYDVKMKEKGDIPEGYSVSREKKERFSLILESASTNQTSMYLCASTPRGLADYEQYFGPGTRLTVT.

Only one count was recorded for this clone. The chain links TRBV9 to TRBJ2-7, with 9 bases that match TRBD1. The J segment lost 3 bases and the V segment lost 3 bases, leaving 4 bases of the junction unmatched. The CDR3 covers 14 residues. The germline CDR1 and CDR2 sequences are SGDLS and YYNGEE. CDR3 loop: CASSEGQGYYEQYF. DNA of the CDR3: TGTGCCAGCAGCGAGGGACAGGGATACTACGAGCAGTACTTC.